This TCR beta chain was sequenced for a study of tissue T cells after allogeneic stem cell transplantation (dated by TCRdb to between 2021 and 2024). About the full investigation: TCR beta repertoires were profiled across many tissues obtained from research autopsies of patients with and without GVHD, as well as in mouse models of GVHD. The human part of the study was a prospective observational study with no blinding and no randomization.

Broad study findings and their caveats: Which tissue TCRs were alloreactive or antigen-specific was not determined in the study, and some of the clones might have been host cells that persisted. In both patients and mice, T cells from blood and spleen covered only a limited part of the TCR repertoire found in tissues. Within patients, how anatomically similar tissues were was a major factor shaping TCR repertoire composition, regardless of disease or transplant status. Sampling depth was acknowledged as a limitation, and the patient cohort was both small and clinically heterogeneous. Not many T cell clones showed up in more than one patient, yet clustering based on motifs uncovered repertoire signatures that were shared across patients in a tissue-specific way.

The library was generated by the immunoSEQ multiplex PCR assay. TCRbeta CDR3 sequencing was done by Adaptive Biotechnologies at survey depth, reporting CDR3 sequences, V/J genes, productive frequency and template counts. TCR beta CDR3 regions were amplified from genomic DNA rather than RNA. The authors processed their data as follows. Jensen-Shannon divergence was used to quantify pairwise repertoire overlap between tissues, with a value of 1 indicating complete divergence and a value of 0 indicating identical repertoires. Tissues were clustered by single-linkage agglomerative hierarchical clustering of pairwise JSD values and displayed as dendrograms. GLIPH2 was run on all patient samples with simulation_depth 1000, kmer_min_depth 3, cdr3_length_cutoff 8, keeping groups with more than two unique CDR3s. A standardized tissue-overlap score was generated by extrapolating Jaccard GLIPH-group overlap across patients to a standard repertoire size of 1000 clones. Linear mixed-effect models, with tissue included as a fixed effect and individual included as a random effect, were used to assess associations of diversity with clinical or experimental variables. As stored in TCRdb, this immuneACCESS dataset retains in-frame rearrangements with V and J assigned. A fraction of the clones does not appear; measured against another copy, unresolved V genes explain less than half of the discrepancy, and the remainder lacks a known reason. V and J calls plus clone size are reproduced from that table; the DNA served to infer D and trimming. A total of around 2,000 clones appear in this sample, less than 55% of them only once. Over 30% of the sample comes from the top ten.

The time point label here, explained by the study, means: mouse harvest day 14 after allogeneic transplant. Each mouse graft consisted of 10^7 T-cell-depleted bone marrow cells plus 10^6 splenic CD5+ T cells and was given by tail vein injection. Mouse GVHD was modeled in a major MHC-mismatch B6 (H2b) into BALB/c (H2d) model, with tissues profiled at day 7 or 14. On day 7 or 14 post-transplant, mouse tissues and retro-orbital blood were harvested with separate sterile tools for each animal, and livers were flushed before harvest. Before genomic DNA isolation with the DNeasy Blood & Tissue Kit, mouse tissues were minced with razor blades in buffered saline. About this clone itself: No antigen is known for it. In this record, gene identifiers and germline sequences come from the mouse.

Sequenced material: liver tissue. This TCR was recovered from a female BALB/c mouse given C57BL/6 T cells with graft-versus-host disease after an allogeneic hematopoietic cell transplant.

CDR3 reads: CASSFPGQNTEVFF. Incomplete CDR3 DNA: TGTGCCAGCAGCTTTCCGGGACAAAACACAGAAGTCTTC. The chain is assembled from TRBV3 and TRBJ1-1; matching of 6 bases hints at TRBD1 as the D gene. The CDR3 end is not reached by the read, which stops 1 residue before it; the germline J gene fills it in. Via the germline V gene (reference sequence), CDR1 is SNHLY and CDR2 FYNGKV. Including cysteine and phenylalanine, the CDR3 has 14 amino acids. The DNA covers only part of the CDR3, 39 bases in frame from base 1. V loses 3 bases of germline sequence and J loses 1 base, and the interval between the two ends is 9 bases.